Following are 10 T cell receptor beta chains from one sample sequenced in a study of blood T cell repertoires in COVID-19. TCRdb's table, derived via immunoSEQ multiplex PCR, lists solely in-frame clones and lacks some. The repertoire holds some 200,000 clones, with under 90% as singletons. Sample: PBMCs or T cells enriched from blood (not recorded which). These receptors all come from a woman between 50 and 59 years old with acute COVID-19.

V gene TRBV7-2 combines with J gene TRBJ2-3; TRBD2 agrees at 12 bases. Germline V gene lookup returns CDR1 SGHTA and CDR2 FQGNSA. This CDR3 has 16 residues. J lost 8 bases, V lost 2 bases, and 8 bases had no gene match. The CDR3 sequence: CASSLNPSGGAGTQYF. Here the CDR3 DNA reads TGTGCCAGCAGCTTAAATCCTAGCGGGGGGGCCGGTACGCAGTATTTT.

The chain links TRBV7-2 to TRBJ1-4; D ambiguous. The CDR3 runs 15 residues. The V end lost 1 base, the J end lost 8 bases, and 14 bases lay between the germline ends. Germline V CDR1 and CDR2: SGHTA, FQGNSA. DNA for the CDR3: TGTGCCAGCAGCTTAGAGGAGTGGGGAGGGGAAAAACTGTTTTTT. Protein: CASSLEEWGGEKLFF.

The chain combines TRBV2 with TRBJ2-7; the D gene is possibly TRBD2 (5 bases). The V end lost 7 bases, the J end lost 2 bases, and 9 bases lay between the germline ends. In germline, CDR1 is SNHLY, CDR2 FYNNEI. The CDR3 spans 12 residues. The CDR3 region has the DNA TGTGCCAGCACCCCTAGCCCCTACGAGCAGTACTTC. It codes for CASTPSPYEQYF.

The rearrangement uses TRBV6-1 and TRBJ1-2, with D uncertain. Germline V CDR1 and CDR2: MNHNS, SASEGT. V lost 2 bases and J 8 bases, leaving 12 bases between the germline ends. CDR3 size: 13 residues. The CDR3 nucleotides read TGTGCCAGCAGTGAACGAAGCGCTTGGGGCTACACCTTC. It encodes CASSERSAWGYTF.

The V gene is TRBV11-3, the J gene TRBJ2-6, with TRBD2 as a possible D gene (7 bases). Germline V gives CDR1 SGHNT, CDR2 YENEEA. The length of the CDR3 is 16 residues. V was trimmed by 5 bases and J by 0 bases, leaving 11 bases between them. CDR3 bases: TGTGCCAGCAGCCGAGGGGGGGCCTCTGGGGCCAACGTCCTGACTTTC. It specifies CASSRGGASGANVLTF.

This clone appeared a single time. The chain links TRBV3-1 (or the pseudogene TRBV3-2) to TRBJ2-1; TRBD2 matches at 13 bases. This CDR3 comprises 16 residues. With 4 bases clipped from V and 5 bases from J, the junction kept 5 bases outside the gene matches. CDR1 is LGHDT, CDR2 YNNKEL, per germline (reference sequence). This CDR3 is CASSLTSGGLNNEQFF. The CDR3 nucleotides are TGTGCCAGCAGCCTGACTAGCGGGGGGTTAAACAATGAGCAGTTCTTC.

This rearrangement joins TRBV7-9 to TRBJ1-5, with 9 positions matching TRBD1. Germline V gene lookup returns CDR1 SEHNR and CDR2 FQNEAQ (reference sequence). Unmatched junction bases numbered 5, after V lost 3 bases and J lost 5 bases. This CDR3 region has 15 residues. CDR3 sequence (DNA): TGTGCCAGCAGCTTGGGGACAGGGTCTCATCAGCCCCAGCATTTT. Translating gives CASSLGTGSHQPQHF.

The rearrangement links TRBV19 to TRBJ2-7; D unclear. Trimming cost V 5 bases and J 3 bases, with 11 bases left between them. The CDR3 consists of 13 residues. Germline CDR1 LNHDA, CDR2 SQIVND (reference sequence). The CDR3, as DNA: TGTGCCAGTAGTTACCTAATAAACTACGAGCAGTACTTC. Its translation is CASSYLINYEQYF.

V is TRBV29-1 and J is TRBJ2-7, with D tentatively TRBD2 (6 bases). The CDR3 has 12 residues. The germline V gene encodes CDR1 SQVTM and CDR2 ANQGSEA. Trimming pared 7 bases from V and 6 bases from J, leaving 16 bases between. CDR3 DNA: TGCAGCGGAGGTCCCGGGAGTTTCGAGCAGTACTTC. Translation gives CSGGPGSFEQYF.

The chain uses TRBV12-3 or TRBV12-4 and TRBJ2-3; D ambiguous. V lost 5 bases and J 6 bases, leaving 9 bases between the germline ends. This CDR3 comprises 12 residues. CDR3 in amino acids: CASSPFSDTQYF. The CDR3 nucleotides read TGTGCCAGCAGTCCCTTCTCGGATACGCAGTATTTT.